The 6 T cell receptor beta chains below come from one sample, sequenced in a study of cytomegalovirus exposure and HLA in healthy donors. The PCR used 60 Vbeta and 13 Jbeta primers. TCRdb's copy holds only in-frame clones and misses some; the assay was immunoSEQ multiplex PCR. The sample shows 150,000 to 200,000 clones, just over 75% of them seen only once. The sequencing input was PBMCs. The receptors come from a woman in her 30s in good health and CMV-seropositive.

This chain links TRBV28 with TRBJ1-2, with D maybe TRBD1 (6 bases). Germline CDR1 and CDR2: MDHEN and SYDVKM. V lost 6 bases and J 4 bases, leaving 18 bases between the germline ends. The CDR3 runs to 15 residues. The CDR3 DNA is TGTGCCAGCAGGCCCGGGGGGCAGGCGAGCTATGGCTACACCTTC. Amino acids: CASRPGGQASYGYTF.

The V call is TRBV28, the J call TRBJ2-1; 11 nucleotides line up with TRBD2. The V gene's germline CDR1 is MDHEN and CDR2 SYDVKM. The CDR3 is made up of 15 amino acids. J gave up 6 bases and V 2 bases, and 3 bases lay outside the gene matches. CDR3 in DNA: TGTGCCAGCAGTTTACCACTAGCGGGAGTCAATGAGCAGTTCTTC. This sequence encodes CASSLPLAGVNEQFF.

This rearrangement joins TRBV19 to TRBJ2-7, with 14 positions matching TRBD2. Germline V gene data show CDR1 as LNHDA and CDR2 as SQIVND (reference sequence). The CDR3 extends over 18 amino acids. The J segment lost 3 bases and the V segment lost 6 bases, leaving 13 bases of the junction unmatched. The CDR3 nucleotides read TGTGCCAGTAGCCCTGGGACTAGCGGGGGCCTTCTCCGCTACGAGCAGTACTTC. Amino acids: CASSPGTSGGLLRYEQYF. The full variable domain, its missing parts supplied by reference TRBV19 and TRBJ2-7, is DGGITQSPKYLFRKEGQNVTLSCEQNLNHDAMYWYRQDPGQGLRLIYYSQIVNDFQKGDIAEGYSVSREKKESFPLTVTSAQKNPTAFYLCASSPGTSGGLLRYEQYFGPGTRLTVT.

The chain recombines TRBV4-3 with TRBJ2-5, with TRBD1 as a possible D gene (6 bases). In germline, CDR1 is LGHNA, CDR2 YSLEER. The CDR3 contains 15 residues. The V gene lost 4 bases and the J gene lost 0 bases, with 12 bases spanning the gap. The CDR3 DNA reads TGCGCCAGCAGCCCAGGGCAGGGGTACCAAGAGACCCAGTACTTC. Translating it yields CASSPGQGYQETQYF.

This CDR3 is CASSSRAGPYEQYF. DNA of the CDR3: TGTGCCAGCAGCTCGAGGGCGGGACCCTACGAGCAGTACTTC. The gene calls are TRBV9 and TRBJ2-7; D might be TRBD2 (6 bases). Trimming pared 4 bases from V and 2 bases from J, leaving 13 bases between. Germline V CDR1 and CDR2: SGDLS, YYNGEE. The CDR3 runs to 14 residues.

This chain links TRBV6-5 with TRBJ1-1, with unresolved D. CDR1 is MNHEY and CDR2 is SVGAGI in the germline V gene. Trimming took 2 bases from V and 3 from J, leaving 7 bases between them. The CDR3 spans 13 residues. DNA for the CDR3: TGTGCCAGCAGTTACGGGGAGTACACTGAAGCTTTCTTT. It is translated as CASSYGEYTEAFF.